The 4 T cell receptor beta chains listed next were all sequenced from one sample in a study of T-cell memory formation after mild COVID-19. TCRdb redid the calling of the 5' RACE reads with MiXCR, one entry per CDR3 protein. Of roughly 89,000 distinct CDR3 sequences detected, about 13% appear once; the ten largest clones hold about 29%. Sequences were obtained from PBMCs or a T cell subset sorted from them (not recorded which). These receptors came from an adult woman who had mild COVID-19 (a few samples of this study predate the infection). Cell type and time point are not known.

In its sample, this clonotype was seen a few times. V usage is TRBV7-9 and J usage is TRBJ2-1; 8 nucleotides line up with TRBD2. Germline CDR1 reads SEHNR; CDR2 reads FQNEAQ (reference sequence). The CDR3 has 15 amino acids. V shed 1 base and J 3 bases; nucleotides not matched to a gene: 2. In DNA form, the CDR3 reads TGTGCCAGCAGCTTAGAGGCGGGAGGCTACAATGAGCAGTTCTTC. Its protein is CASSLEAGGYNEQFF.

The chain employs TRBV20-1 and TRBJ2-7; TRBD1 matches 7 bases. The CDR3 spans 14 residues. Germline trimming cut 8 bases from V and 5 bases from J; bases unmatched to any gene: 15. Germline V gene sequence: CDR1 DFQATT, CDR2 SNEGSKA (reference sequence). In nucleotides, the CDR3 is TGCAGTCTCAGACAGGGAGTGTGGGGCAACGAGCAGTACTTC. It translates to CSLRQGVWGNEQYF.

The V gene is TRBV20-1, the J gene TRBJ2-2, with 7 bases fitting TRBD1. With V trimmed by 0 bases and J by 14 bases, 12 bases remained unmatched. CDR3 size: 14 residues. Germline V CDR1 and CDR2: DFQATT, SNEGSKA (reference sequence). This CDR3 is CSARDRTGACLLFF. The CDR3 DNA reads as TGCAGTGCTAGAGATAGAACAGGGGCTTGCCTTCTGTTTTTT.

This chain uses TRBV4-1 with TRBJ1-1; D gene ambiguous. Germline assignment: CDR1 MGHRA and CDR2 YSYEKL. The length of the CDR3 is 15 residues. The germline V and J ends were trimmed by 1 base and 4 bases, with 13 bases remaining between them. The CDR3 sequence is CASSQVFGWGTEAFF. CDR3 coding DNA: TGCGCCAGCAGCCAAGTTTTCGGTTGGGGCACTGAAGCTTTCTTT.